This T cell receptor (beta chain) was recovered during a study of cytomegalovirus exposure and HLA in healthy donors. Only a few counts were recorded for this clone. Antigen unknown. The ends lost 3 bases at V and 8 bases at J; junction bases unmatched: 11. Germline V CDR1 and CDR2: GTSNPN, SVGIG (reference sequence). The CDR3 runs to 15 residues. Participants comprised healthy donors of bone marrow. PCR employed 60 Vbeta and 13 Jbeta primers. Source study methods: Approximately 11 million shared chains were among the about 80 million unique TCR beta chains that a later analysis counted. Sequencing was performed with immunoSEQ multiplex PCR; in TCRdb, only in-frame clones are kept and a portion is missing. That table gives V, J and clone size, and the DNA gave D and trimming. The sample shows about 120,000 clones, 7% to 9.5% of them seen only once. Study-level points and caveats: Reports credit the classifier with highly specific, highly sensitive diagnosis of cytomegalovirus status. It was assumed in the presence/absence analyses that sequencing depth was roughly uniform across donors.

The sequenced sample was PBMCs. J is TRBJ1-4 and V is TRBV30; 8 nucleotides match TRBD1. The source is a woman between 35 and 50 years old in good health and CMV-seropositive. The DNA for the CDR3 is TGTGCCTGGAGGTGGGGGCAGGGGGCAGGAGAAAAACTGTTTTTT. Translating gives CAWRWGQGAGEKLFF.